The T cell receptor (beta chain) under discussion was sequenced for a study of cytomegalovirus exposure and HLA in healthy donors. This clone has a handful of counts. Its antigen is as yet unknown. Notes on the study in general: Follow-up analysis later connected one missense variant in DCLRE1C with trimming of TCR beta V- and J-genes. A later analysis found that most CMV-associated TCR beta chains appeared HLA-restricted. It was reportedly the case that the classifier diagnosed cytomegalovirus status with high specificity and sensitivity.

Looked up from germline, CDR1 is MGHRA and CDR2 is YSYEKL. V was clipped by 2 bases and J by 3 bases, with 14 bases between them. There are 15 residues in the CDR3. It was with 60 Vbeta and 13 Jbeta primers that the PCR ran. The table came from immunoSEQ multiplex PCR; TCRdb's copy has only in-frame clones and leaves some out. The profile shows 150,000 to 200,000 clones, under 85% of them singletons. The chain carries TRBV4-1 and TRBJ2-7; tentative D call: TRBD1 (6 bases). The material sequenced was PBMCs. This TCR came from a man aged 45-65 years in good health and CMV-seropositive. The CDR3 protein is CASSQSMTGGYEQYF. CDR3 nucleotide sequence: TGCGCCAGCAGCCAATCGATGACAGGAGGCTACGAGCAGTACTTC.